The clone carrying this T cell receptor (beta chain) was recorded a few times. Antigen unknown. 5'-RACE, quantitative and with molecular barcodes, yielded the TCR beta libraries. Each CDR3 protein is one row after TCRdb ran MiXCR on the 5' RACE reads. The sample lists 36,000 or so distinct CDR3 sequences, roughly 11% occurring once. The sample is drawn from a study of CD8 T cells in ankylosing spondylitis. Regarding the study as a whole: What appeared characteristic of ankylosing spondylitis blood was a TCR beta motif of 7 or 8 highly homologous variants. Some of the motif variants had earlier been found in reactive arthritis patients' fluid and blood. Clones tied to disease were said to be significantly enriched in matched ankylosing spondylitis synovial fluid.

CDR1 is SGHNT, CDR2 YENEEA, per germline. CDR3 length equals 15 residues. Between the trimmed V and J ends, which lost 7 bases and 1 base, there was a span of 14 bases. The material sequenced was synovial fluid, either unsorted or a sorted T cell fraction (not recorded which). This chain connects TRBV11-3 to TRBJ2-4; D is undetermined. The receptor's source is a male donor with ankylosing spondylitis. The CDR3 nucleotides read TGTGCCAGCACCCTGGGGTTAGGGGCCAAAAACATTCAGTACTTC. Translation gives CASTLGLGAKNIQYF.